This T cell receptor (beta chain) was identified in a study of T cells in Graves' hyperthyroidism and ophthalmopathy. Study conclusions and caveats: Model predictions of ophthalmopathy came a median approximately 6.2 months before onset.

The CDR3 covers 18 residues. CDR1 MGHRA and CDR2 YSYEKL come from the germline V gene. Trimming cost V 1 base and J 4 bases; bases outside gene matches: 9. Only a few counts were recorded for this clonotype. Its antigen is not identified. TCR beta CDR3 regions were amplified from RNA transcripts. An initial round of RT-PCR targeting the TCR CDR3 relied on the HTBI primer set. MiXCR, run by TCRdb on the multiplex PCR reads, gives a single entry per CDR3 protein. The data contain 450,000 to 650,000 distinct CDR3 sequences, roughly 18% of them seen just once; the ten biggest clones take up approximately 15%.

This rearrangement joins TRBV4-1 to TRBJ2-3; 12 bases are shared with TRBD2. The TCR originated in a woman aged 18-29 years with Graves' ophthalmopathy. The sequencing input was blood. CDR3 coding DNA: TGCGCCAGCAGCCAAGGGCTCAGACTAGCGGGGGAAGCAGATACGCAGTATTTT. It translates to CASSQGLRLAGEADTQYF.